This T cell receptor (beta chain) is drawn from a study of neoadjuvant anti-PD-1 for oral cavity cancer. Findings of the study overall: With three patients per group, TCR findings need larger cohorts.

No culture or expansion preceded analysis of these blood cells. Six replicates per PBMC sample, mostly from roughly 490 ng of genomic DNA. The data were produced by immunoSEQ multiplex PCR, yet TCRdb's version contains in-frame clones alone and is incomplete. The sample yields around 62,000 clones, under 85% seen once. As for this clone: Its antigen is unknown.

The CDR3 extends over 15 amino acids. Germline loops: CDR1 MNHEY, CDR2 SMNVEV (reference sequence). V was clipped by 3 bases and J by 0 bases, with 8 bases between them. The rearrangement joins TRBV27 to TRBJ2-2, with a tentative D call TRBD2 (5 bases). The material sequenced was PBMCs, taken before nivolumab (anti-PD-1) treatment. This clonotype was sampled from a person aged 40 to 85 with oral cavity squamous cell carcinoma. CDR3 protein: CASSFLAPNTGELFF. CDR3 coding DNA: TGTGCCAGCAGTTTCCTAGCCCCGAACACCGGGGAGCTGTTTTTT.